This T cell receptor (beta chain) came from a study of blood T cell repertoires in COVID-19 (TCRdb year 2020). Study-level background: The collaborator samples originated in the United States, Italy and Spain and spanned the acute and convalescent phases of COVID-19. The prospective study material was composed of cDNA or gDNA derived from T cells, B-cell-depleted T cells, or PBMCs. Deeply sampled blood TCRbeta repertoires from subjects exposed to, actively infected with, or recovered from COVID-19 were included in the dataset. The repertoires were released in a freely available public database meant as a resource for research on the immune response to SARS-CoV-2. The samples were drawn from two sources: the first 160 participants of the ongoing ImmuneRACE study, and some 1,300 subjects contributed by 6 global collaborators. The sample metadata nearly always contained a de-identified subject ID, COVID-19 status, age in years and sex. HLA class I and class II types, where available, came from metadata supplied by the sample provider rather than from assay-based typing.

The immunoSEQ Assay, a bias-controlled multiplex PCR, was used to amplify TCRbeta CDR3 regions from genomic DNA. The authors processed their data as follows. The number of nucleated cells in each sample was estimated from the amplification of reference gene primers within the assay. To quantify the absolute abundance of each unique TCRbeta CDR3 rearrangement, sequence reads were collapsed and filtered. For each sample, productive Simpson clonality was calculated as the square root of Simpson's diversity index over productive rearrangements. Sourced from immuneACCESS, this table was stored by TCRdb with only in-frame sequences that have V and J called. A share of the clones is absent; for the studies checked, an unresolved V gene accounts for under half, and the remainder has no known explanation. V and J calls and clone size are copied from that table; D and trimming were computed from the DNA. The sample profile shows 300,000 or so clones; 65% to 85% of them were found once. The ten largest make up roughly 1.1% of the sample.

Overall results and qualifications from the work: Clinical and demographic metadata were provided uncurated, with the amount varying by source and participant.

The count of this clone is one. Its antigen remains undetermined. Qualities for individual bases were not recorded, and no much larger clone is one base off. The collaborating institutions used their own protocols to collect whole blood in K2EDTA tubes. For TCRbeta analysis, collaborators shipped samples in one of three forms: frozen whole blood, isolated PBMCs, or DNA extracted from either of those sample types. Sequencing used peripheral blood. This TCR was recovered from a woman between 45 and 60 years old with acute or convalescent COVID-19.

The DNA is TGTGCCACCTGGGACGGGGGGTCGAAGCACACTGAAGCTTTCTTT. Its protein reads: CATWDGGSKHTEAFF. Here the chain combines TRBV10-3 and TRBJ1-1; a weak D assignment points to TRBD1 (5 bases agree). The germline V gene provides CDR1 ENHRY and CDR2 SYGVKD. V loses 10 bases, J loses 3 bases, and the germline ends lie 21 bases apart. The CDR3 runs 15 amino acids, cysteine and phenylalanine included. Just the 45-base CDR3 DNA is kept, in frame starting at base 1.